Following are 16 T cell receptor beta chains from one sample sequenced in a study of identical twins (dated by TCRdb to 2015 to 2016). Library creation used 5' RACE. Sequencing instrument: Illumina HiSeq 2000. Through fastp at Q25 and MiXCR, TCRdb rebuilt clones from the public reads, retaining in-frame beta chains. Rows are unified per CDR3 protein, each entry keeping the most common DNA and genes. The table for this sample lists some 600,000 distinct CDR3 sequences; roughly 7.1% of them were counted only once. 1.6% of the sample is in the top ten clones. These data were likewise used in another study, on yellow fever vaccine responses in identical twins.

Sequenced input: PBMCs. These receptors came from a young woman in good health.

The V gene is TRBV6-1, the J gene TRBJ2-5; 7 bases are shared with TRBD2. The CDR3 consists of 15 residues. The germline CDR1 and CDR2 sequences are MNHNS and SASEGT. V lost 6 bases to trimming and J lost 5 bases; unmatched junction nucleotides: 12. CDR3 coding DNA: TGTGCCAGCAGGTCGGGCCCACCCGGGAGGGAGACCCAGTACTTC. This codes for CASRSGPPGRETQYF.

The genes are TRBV6-1 and TRBJ2-3, with TRBD1 matching over 10 bases. V lost 6 bases to trimming and J lost 4 bases; unmatched junction nucleotides: 7. Germline CDR1 is MNHNS and CDR2 is SASEGT. The CDR3 is made up of 15 amino acids. Written as DNA, the CDR3 is TGTGCCAGCAGGGCCCGAGGACAGGGGGCAGATACGCAGTATTTT. Amino acid sequence: CASRARGQGADTQYF.

The genes are TRBV3-1 and TRBJ1-2, with a tentative D call TRBD1 (6 bases). Germline assignment: CDR1 LGHDT and CDR2 YNNKEL (reference sequence). CDR3 size: 14 residues. V lost 4 bases to trimming and J lost 8 bases, with 17 bases between them. This CDR3 is CASSRITGSEGYTF. The CDR3 nucleotides read TGTGCCAGCAGCCGGATAACAGGGAGCGAGGGCTACACCTTC.

This clonotype was counted a single time. A much larger clone lies a single base off, so this may be a read error. The rearrangement joins TRBV9 to TRBJ1-3; the match to TRBD1 covers 7 bases. Looked up from germline, CDR1 is SGDLS and CDR2 is YYNGEE. The CDR3 runs 16 residues. The CDR3 DNA follows: TGTGCCAGCAGCCCCTGGGACAGCAGCTCTGGAAACACCATATGTTTT. It is translated as CASSPWDSSSGNTICF.

This clonotype has more than one count but fewer than ten. J is TRBJ1-4 and V is TRBV4-1; D unresolved. This CDR3 contains 15 residues. V was trimmed by 3 bases and J by 4 bases, leaving 12 bases between them. Germline loops: CDR1 MGHRA, CDR2 YSYEKL. CDR3 region: CASSQVSQVNEKLFF. The CDR3 nucleotides read TGCGCCAGCAGCCAGGTCAGCCAGGTTAATGAAAAACTGTTTTTT.

This clonotype occurred many times. The J gene is TRBJ1-2, the V gene TRBV4-2; a possible D gene is TRBD1 (5 bases). This CDR3 contains 16 residues. Germline CDR1 is LGHNA and CDR2 is YNFKEQ. V lost 0 bases and J lost 4, with 15 bases in between. The DNA of the CDR3 is TGTGCCAGCAGCCAAGATCTGGGGACGAGAGTCTATGGCTACACCTTC. Amino acids: CASSQDLGTRVYGYTF.

In the case of this clonotype: One end of the junction is discordant with germline, which a read error may explain. The chain combines TRBV3-1 with TRBJ2-2, with D hard to call. CDR1 and CDR2 (germline): LGHDT, YNNKEL (reference sequence). CDR3 length equals 19 residues. The CDR3 protein is CTSSLGRVVMVGNTGELFF. CDR3 DNA: TGTACCAGCAGCCTCGGCCGGGTGGTAATGGTGGGGAACACCGGGGAGCTGTTTTTT.

This clonotype was detected many times. The chain is built from TRBV12-3 or TRBV12-4 and TRBJ2-7; 7 bases are shared with TRBD1. V shed 3 bases and J 4 bases; nucleotides not matched to a gene: 6. The CDR3 totals 14 residues. This CDR3 is CASSLKGRGYEQYV. CDR3 nucleotide sequence: TGTGCCAGCAGTTTGAAGGGCAGGGGGTACGAGCAGTACGTC.

This clonotype was counted ten times or more. The rearrangement uses TRBV5-1 and TRBJ1-6; D uncertain. The V gene lost 4 bases and the J gene lost 8 bases, with 13 bases spanning the gap. The CDR3 is 14 residues long. Germline lookup yields CDR1 SGHRS and CDR2 YFSETQ. CDR3 in DNA: TGCGCCAGCAGCCGACCGCTTGGAGATTCACCCCTCCACTTT. Its translation: CASSRPLGDSPLHF. The complete variable domain, with remaining parts taken from reference TRBV5-1 and TRBJ1-6, reads KAGVTQTPRYLIKTRGQQVTLSCSPISGHRSVSWYQQTPGQGLQFLFEYFSETQRNKGNFPGRFSGRQFSNSRSEMNVSTLELGDSALYLCASSRPLGDSPLHFGNGTRLTVT.

In this sample, this clonotype turned up a few times. This rearrangement joins TRBV28 to TRBJ2-7, with a tentative D call TRBD2 (6 bases). CDR1 is MDHEN and CDR2 is SYDVKM in the germline V gene. The CDR3 is 14 amino acids. CDR3 sequence reads: CASSSPGGTYEQYV. CDR3 DNA sequence: TGTGCCAGCAGTTCCCCCGGGGGAACCTATGAGCAGTACGTC.

This clonotype has at least ten counts. The chain combines TRBV12-3 or TRBV12-4 with TRBJ1-6, with D unresolved. V was cut by 6 bases and J by 0 bases, with 9 bases left in between. CDR3 length: 15 amino acids. CDR3 amino acids: CASSPWDSYNSPLHF. CDR3 in DNA: TGTGCCAGCAGCCCTTGGGACTCCTATAATTCACCCCTCCACTTT.

This clonotype was counted a few times. The chain carries TRBV7-8 and TRBJ1-6; no definite D call. V lost 5 bases and J 7 bases, leaving 6 bases between the germline ends. In germline, CDR1 is SGHVS, CDR2 FQNEAQ. There are 12 residues in the CDR3. CDR3 bases: TGTGCCAGCAGCGCCCTCAATTCACCCCTCCACTTT. Encoded protein: CASSALNSPLHF.

This clonotype was recorded many times. The chain couples TRBV20-1 to TRBJ2-1, with 13 bases that match TRBD2. CDR3 length: 17 amino acids. The J segment lost 2 bases and the V segment lost 2 bases, leaving 6 bases of the junction unmatched. CDR1 is DFQATT and CDR2 is SNEGSKA in the germline V gene (reference sequence). The CDR3 protein is CSARPPTSGGPYNEQFF. The CDR3 DNA reads as TGCAGTGCTAGACCTCCGACTAGCGGGGGGCCCTACAATGAGCAGTTCTTC.

This clonotype was counted at least ten times. This chain connects TRBV4-1 to TRBJ2-3; TRBD2 matches 9 bases. J lost 6 bases, V lost 1 base, and 20 bases had no gene match. CDR3 size: 20 residues. Germline lookup yields CDR1 MGHRA and CDR2 YSYEKL. CDR3 coding DNA: TGCGCCAGCAGCCAAGGGCCGAAGCCACCGGGACTAGCATCCTCCGATACGCAGTATTTT. This codes for CASSQGPKPPGLASSDTQYF.

This clonotype was detected only a few times. V and J are TRBV12-3 or TRBV12-4 and TRBJ2-5; D remains unclear. The V gene lost 0 bases and the J gene lost 5 bases, with 10 bases spanning the gap. This CDR3 comprises 14 residues. CDR3 coding DNA: TGTGCCAGCAGTTTAGCGGTCGGTGGGGAGACCCAGTACTTC. This translates into CASSLAVGGETQYF.

The chain is built from TRBV12-3 or TRBV12-4 and TRBJ2-7; tentative D call: TRBD1 (5 bases). The CDR3 contains 16 residues. The V gene lost 4 bases and the J gene lost 2 bases, with 18 bases spanning the gap. CDR3 in amino acids: CASSSGTTWGPYEQYF. Here the CDR3 DNA reads TGTGCCAGCAGTTCGGGTACCACCTGGGGCCCCTACGAGCAGTACTTC.